These 8 T cell receptor beta chains came from one sample sequenced in a study of CD4 T cells in relation to SARS-CoV-2 and coronaviruses. TCRdb's copy holds only in-frame clones and misses some; the assay was immunoSEQ multiplex PCR. The sample has about 56,000 clones, about 90% seen once. The sequenced material came from naive CD4+ T cells from PBMCs. Regarding subset: naive CD4+ T cells isolated by negative enrichment. These receptor sequences come from an adult with COVID-19.

The J gene is TRBJ1-3, the V gene TRBV3-1 (or the pseudogene TRBV3-2); no firm D call. Germline assignment: CDR1 LGHDT and CDR2 YNNKEL (reference sequence). V dropped 2 bases and J dropped 0 bases, with 8 bases sitting between them. The CDR3 runs to 15 residues. The CDR3 DNA reads as TGTGCCAGCAGCCAAAGTGACCTCTCTGGAAACACCATATATTTT. It is translated as CASSQSDLSGNTIYF.

The rearrangement links TRBV27 to TRBJ2-6; D uncertain. CDR3 length: 15 amino acids. V was clipped by 2 bases and J by 2 bases, with 7 bases between them. Germline assignment: CDR1 MNHEY and CDR2 SMNVEV (reference sequence). CDR3 sequence reads: CASSLIRAGANVLTF. The CDR3 DNA sequence: TGTGCCAGCAGTTTAATACGGGCTGGGGCCAACGTCCTGACTTTC. The full variable domain, its missing parts supplied by reference TRBV27 and TRBJ2-6, is EAQVTQNPRYLITVTGKKLTVTCSQNMNHEYMSWYRQDPGLGLRQIYYSMNVEVTDKGDVPEGYKVSRKEKRNFPLILESPSPNQTSLYFCASSLIRAGANVLTFGAGSRLTVL.

The CDR3 here is CASSVTSSGTLNEQFF. The CDR3 nucleotides read TGTGCCAGCAGCGTAACTTCTAGCGGGACCCTAAATGAGCAGTTCTTC. The genes are TRBV9 and TRBJ2-1, with 9 bases aligning to TRBD2. V was clipped by 1 base and J by 7 bases; unmatched bases: 9. Germline V gives CDR1 SGDLS, CDR2 YYNGEE. This CDR3 spans 16 amino acids.

The genes are TRBV9 and TRBJ2-3; 10 positions match TRBD2. The germline CDR1 and CDR2 sequences are SGDLS and YYNGEE. This CDR3 spans 15 amino acids. V lost 4 bases and J lost 2; bases outside the gene matches: 4. The DNA for the CDR3 is TGTGCCAGCAGCCCCAGCGGGAGGGCCACAGATACGCAGTATTTT. It yields the protein CASSPSGRATDTQYF.

The chain links TRBV7-3 to TRBJ2-3; 7 bases agree with TRBD2. This CDR3 contains 17 residues. Germline assignment: CDR1 SGHTA and CDR2 FQGTGA. With V trimmed by 2 bases and J by 4 bases, 12 bases remained unmatched. This CDR3 reads CASSLLGSGLSADTQYF. CDR3 DNA: TGTGCCAGCAGCTTACTTGGTAGCGGGTTAAGTGCAGATACGCAGTATTTT.

This clone was counted a single time. This chain connects TRBV11-2 to TRBJ2-7; D gene unclear. V was pared by 8 bases and J by 2 bases, with 7 bases between. Germline V gives CDR1 SGHAT, CDR2 FQNNGV. The CDR3 loop spans 11 amino acids. The CDR3 loop is CASGAAYEQYF. CDR3 DNA sequence: TGTGCCAGCGGTGCAGCCTACGAGCAGTACTTC.

The chain combines TRBV15 with TRBJ2-7, with no clear D. This CDR3 has 12 residues. Germline CDR1 reads LNHNV; CDR2 reads YYDKDF (reference sequence). Trimming removed 2 bases at V and 4 bases at J, with 6 bases between. In DNA, the CDR3 is TGTGCCACCAGCAGACCTGGGTACGAGCAGTACTTC. Its protein product is CATSRPGYEQYF.

The J gene is TRBJ2-1, the V gene TRBV5-4; 7 bases align to TRBD2. The J segment lost 2 bases and the V segment lost 3 bases, leaving 2 bases of the junction unmatched. CDR1 SGHNT and CDR2 YYREEE come from the germline V gene (reference sequence). The CDR3 length is 14 residues. The CDR3: CASSSAGAYNEQFF. CDR3 nucleotide sequence: TGTGCCAGCAGCTCGGCGGGAGCCTACAATGAGCAGTTCTTC.